Below are 15 T cell receptor beta chains sequenced from a single sample in a study of blood T cell repertoires in COVID-19. The repertoire was sequenced with immunoSEQ multiplex PCR; TCRdb's copy has only in-frame clones and lacks some. The sample lists 200,000 to 250,000 clones, approximately 80% seen once, with about 10% in the top ten. Sequencing used peripheral blood. The receptors derive from a woman of 80 years or more with acute or convalescent COVID-19.

V usage is TRBV23-1 and J usage is TRBJ1-4; the D is unclear. TRBV23-1 is labeled an ORF, and its function is uncertain. Trimming cost V 0 bases and J 5 bases, with 13 bases left between them. This CDR3 is built from 16 residues. The DNA of the CDR3 is TGCGCCAGCAGTCAATCTTTTGCGGACTGGAATGAAAAACTGTTTTTT. Translation: CASSQSFADWNEKLFF.

CDR3 protein: CASSPALAAPDTQYF. CDR3 sequence (DNA): TGTGCCAGCAGCCCAGCCCTAGCGGCCCCAGATACGCAGTATTTT. The chain links TRBV7-3 to TRBJ2-3, with 7 bases lining up with TRBD2. The junction had 9 bases not matched to a gene; V was cut back by 5 bases and J by 4 bases. Germline-derived CDR1 and CDR2 are SGHTA and FQGTGA. The CDR3 spans 15 residues.

The CDR3 DNA follows: TGTGCCAGCAGCTTGGGGGGAGGCCTCTTCAATGAGCAGTTCTTC. Protein sequence: CASSLGGGLFNEQFF. The chain joins TRBV7-9 to TRBJ2-1; tentative D call: TRBD2 (6 bases). This CDR3 comprises 15 residues. The V gene's germline CDR1 is SEHNR and CDR2 FQNEAQ (reference sequence). Trimming removed 3 bases from V and 6 bases from J, with 15 bases in between. Full variable domain (remainder filled in from reference TRBV7-9 and TRBJ2-1): DTGVSQNPRHKITKRGQNVTFRCDPISEHNRLYWYRQTLGQGPEFLTYFQNEAQLEKSRLLSDRFSAERPKGSFSTLEIQRTEQGDSAMYLCASSLGGGLFNEQFFGPGTRLTVL.

This sequence joins TRBV5-4 and TRBJ1-1; D possibly corresponds to TRBD1 (5 bases). The CDR3 has 14 amino acids. Between the trimmed V and J ends, which lost 4 bases and 3 bases, there was a span of 13 bases. CDR1 SGHNT and CDR2 YYREEE come from the germline V gene (reference sequence). The CDR3 sequence is CASSVPGGYTEAFF. CDR3 DNA: TGTGCCAGCAGCGTACCGGGGGGGTACACTGAAGCTTTCTTT.

The rearrangement uses TRBV29-1 and TRBJ2-5, with D perhaps TRBD2 (5 bases). Germline values: CDR1 SQVTM, CDR2 ANQGSEA. CDR3 size: 15 residues. V was pared by 2 bases and J by 4 bases, with 17 bases between. The CDR3 DNA reads TGCAGCGTTGAAAGAGGGTTGGGGAATTTAGAGACCCAGTACTTC. Protein sequence: CSVERGLGNLETQYF. Using reference TRBV29-1 and TRBJ2-5 for the parts outside the CDR3, the full variable domain is SAVISQKPSRDICQRGTSLTIQCQVDSQVTMMFWYRQQPGQSLTLIATANQGSEATYESGFVIDKFPISRPNLTFSTLTVSNMSPEDSSIYLCSVERGLGNLETQYFGPGTRLLVL.

The chain joins TRBV19 to TRBJ2-2, with a tentative D call TRBD2 (5 bases). With 4 bases removed from V and 1 base from J, the gap between germline ends came to 7 bases. The CDR3 has 14 amino acids. Germline assignment: CDR1 LNHDA and CDR2 SQIVND (reference sequence). DNA of the CDR3: TGTGCCAGTAGTACCGGGATGAACACCGGGGAGCTGTTTTTT. Protein: CASSTGMNTGELFF.

The J gene is TRBJ2-5, the V gene TRBV9; a possible D gene is TRBD1 (5 bases). The CDR3 is 13 amino acids. Germline V gene sequence: CDR1 SGDLS, CDR2 YYNGEE. Trimming cost V 4 bases and J 2 bases, with 9 bases left between them. For the CDR3, the DNA is TGTGCCAGCAGCCTGGACATTCAAGAGACCCAGTACTTC. This encodes CASSLDIQETQYF.

V gene TRBV28 combines with J gene TRBJ1-3; D is unclear. Trimming pared 7 bases from V and 2 bases from J, leaving 12 bases between. The CDR3 sequence is 14 residues long. Germline V lookup: CDR1 MDHEN, CDR2 SYDVKM. CDR3 protein: CASKRKSAGNTIYF. CDR3 sequence (DNA): TGTGCCAGCAAGCGGAAGTCGGCTGGAAACACCATATATTTT.

The count of this clone is one. The CDR3 bases are TGTGCCAGCAGCCCCATGACTAGCGGGGGGGCCTACAATGAGCAGTTCTTC. This encodes CASSPMTSGGAYNEQFF. The V call is TRBV3-1 (or the pseudogene TRBV3-2), the J call TRBJ2-1; 14 nucleotides match TRBD2. Germline V gene lookup returns CDR1 LGHDT and CDR2 YNNKEL (reference sequence). The CDR3 covers 17 residues. Losses at the gene ends were 4 bases for V and 2 bases for J; bases not matched to a gene: 4.

This chain connects TRBV19 to TRBJ2-5; D is possibly TRBD1 (6 bases). Germline V gives CDR1 LNHDA, CDR2 SQIVND (reference sequence). V was cut by 4 bases and J by 3 bases, with 9 bases left in between. This CDR3 is 13 amino acids long. The CDR3 sequence: CASSKRTEETQYF. CDR3 DNA sequence: TGTGCCAGTAGTAAACGGACAGAAGAGACCCAGTACTTC.

The V gene is TRBV28, the J gene TRBJ2-5, with D possibly TRBD2 on 6 matching bases. The CDR3 consists of 15 residues. V lost 3 bases and J lost 3, with 14 bases in between. Looked up from germline, CDR1 is MDHEN and CDR2 is SYDVKM. The CDR3 sequence: CASSFDRDLKETQYF. DNA for the CDR3: TGTGCCAGCAGTTTCGACCGGGACTTAAAAGAGACCCAGTACTTC.

The gene calls are TRBV6-2 or TRBV6-3 and TRBJ1-2; D gene ambiguous. Germline V lookup: CDR1 MNHEY, CDR2 SVGEGT. The CDR3 length is 13 residues. V was shortened by 0 bases and J by 6 bases, with 8 bases between the two germline ends. CDR3 protein: CASSYSWEDGYTF. CDR3 bases: TGTGCCAGCAGTTACTCGTGGGAGGATGGCTACACCTTC.

The genes are TRBV3-1 (or the pseudogene TRBV3-2) and TRBJ2-2; a possible D gene is TRBD1 (6 bases). Germline lookup yields CDR1 LGHDT and CDR2 YNNKEL (reference sequence). The germline V and J ends were trimmed by 5 bases and 1 base, with 14 bases remaining between them. This CDR3 region has 16 residues. This chain's CDR3 is CASSTQGLGNTGELFF. The CDR3 DNA reads TGTGCCAGCAGCACCCAGGGGCTAGGGAACACCGGGGAGCTGTTTTTT.

The gene calls are TRBV5-1 and TRBJ2-1, with 10 bases identical to TRBD2. Germline CDR1 SGHRS, CDR2 YFSETQ. The length of the CDR3 is 14 residues. Losses at the gene ends were 4 bases for V and 4 bases for J; bases not matched to a gene: 2. CDR3 sequence: CASSPGLAYNEQFF. CDR3 coding DNA: TGCGCCAGCAGCCCGGGACTAGCGTACAATGAGCAGTTCTTC. Using reference TRBV5-1 and TRBJ2-1 for the parts outside the CDR3, the full variable domain is KAGVTQTPRYLIKTRGQQVTLSCSPISGHRSVSWYQQTPGQGLQFLFEYFSETQRNKGNFPGRFSGRQFSNSRSEMNVSTLELGDSALYLCASSPGLAYNEQFFGPGTRLTVL.

This clone was counted a single time. The chain employs TRBV9 and TRBJ2-1; TRBD1 agrees at 8 bases. V was pared by 3 bases and J by 8 bases, with 7 bases of the junction left unmatched. This CDR3 is 14 amino acids long. Germline CDR1 is SGDLS and CDR2 is YYNGEE. The CDR3 sequence: CASSGDRWGDEQFF. Written as DNA, the CDR3 is TGTGCCAGCAGCGGGGACAGGTGGGGCGATGAGCAGTTCTTC.